One sample yielded the 28 T cell receptor beta chains listed below, sequenced in a study of shared clonotypes between healthy human individuals. Clones were sequenced by immunoSEQ multiplex PCR, and TCRdb holds only the in-frame ones, with some missing. The sample has over 1.5 million clones, approximately 98% seen once; the top ten hold 0.4% to 0.55%. What was sequenced was naive CD4+ T cells sorted from blood. The subset denotes: CD45RA+ positively selected. These receptors were obtained from a man younger than 40 in good health.

The V gene is TRBV5-1, the J gene TRBJ2-7; weak D call: TRBD2 (6 bases). Germline V lookup: CDR1 SGHRS, CDR2 YFSETQ. This CDR3 spans 12 amino acids. Deletions cut 0 bases from V and 12 bases from J, with 13 bases between. DNA of the CDR3: TGCGCCAGCAGCTTGGGGACGGGACTCCTGTACTTC. This translates into CASSLGTGLLYF.

This chain links TRBV5-1 with TRBJ2-3, with D maybe TRBD2 (6 bases). Between the trimmed V and J ends, which lost 1 base and 1 base, there was a span of 13 bases. The CDR3 runs to 16 residues. CDR1 is SGHRS, CDR2 YFSETQ, per germline. The DNA of the CDR3 is TGCGCCAGCAGCTTGAGAACCCCGGGGGGCACAGATACGCAGTATTTT. Residues: CASSLRTPGGTDTQYF. The variable domain in full, completed from reference TRBV5-1 and TRBJ2-3, reads KAGVTQTPRYLIKTRGQQVTLSCSPISGHRSVSWYQQTPGQGLQFLFEYFSETQRNKGNFPGRFSGRQFSNSRSEMNVSTLELGDSALYLCASSLRTPGGTDTQYFGPGTRLTVL.

The chain is built from TRBV7-9 and TRBJ1-4; possible D gene TRBD1, 5 bases. Trimming cost V 2 bases and J 7 bases, with 17 bases left between them. The CDR3 is 16 amino acids. Per the germline V gene, CDR1 is SEHNR and CDR2 is FQNEAQ (reference sequence). The CDR3 sequence: CASSLNWEKGSEKLFF. The CDR3 bases are TGTGCCAGCAGCTTAAACTGGGAAAAGGGGAGTGAAAAACTGTTTTTT.

V usage is TRBV30 and J usage is TRBJ1-1, with D maybe TRBD1 (6 bases). There are 12 residues in the CDR3. Trimming stripped 3 bases from V and 7 bases from J, with 12 bases between. Per germline, CDR1 GTSNPN and CDR2 SVGIG (reference sequence). DNA for the CDR3: TGTGCCTGGAGCCTAGGGGGGGTTGAAGCTTTCTTT. Translating it yields CAWSLGGVEAFF.

This chain joins TRBV2 and TRBJ1-4; D gene unclear. The CDR3 spans 13 residues. Germline V CDR1 and CDR2: SNHLY, FYNNEI. V dropped 7 bases and J dropped 0 bases, with 6 bases sitting between them. CDR3 bases: TGTGCCAGCAATCCCGCAACTAATGAAAAACTGTTTTTT. Its protein product is CASNPATNEKLFF.

The chain recombines TRBV5-1 with TRBJ2-7; D unresolved. The CDR3 is 14 amino acids. The V gene's germline CDR1 is SGHRS and CDR2 YFSETQ. V dropped 3 bases and J dropped 3 bases, with 13 bases sitting between them. CDR3: CASSSAPSVYEQYF. CDR3 coding DNA: TGCGCCAGCAGCTCGGCCCCGTCGGTCTACGAGCAGTACTTC. The full variable domain, its missing parts supplied by reference TRBV5-1 and TRBJ2-7, is KAGVTQTPRYLIKTRGQQVTLSCSPISGHRSVSWYQQTPGQGLQFLFEYFSETQRNKGNFPGRFSGRQFSNSRSEMNVSTLELGDSALYLCASSSAPSVYEQYFGPGTRLTVT.

The V gene is TRBV2, the J gene TRBJ2-7, with D perhaps TRBD1 (6 bases). This CDR3 is built from 15 residues. Germline CDR1 is SNHLY and CDR2 is FYNNEI. V was cut by 3 bases and J by 7 bases, with 19 bases left in between. The CDR3 sequence: CASSDSAGEDGEQYF. For the CDR3, the DNA is TGTGCCAGCAGTGACTCGGCAGGGGAAGATGGGGAGCAGTACTTC. The full variable domain, with the rest looked up from reference TRBV2 and TRBJ2-7, is EPEVTQTPSHQVTQMGQEVILRCVPISNHLYFYWYRQILGQKVEFLVSFYNNEISEKSEIFDDQFSVERPDGSNFTLKIRSTKLEDSAMYFCASSDSAGEDGEQYFGPGTRLTVT.

The V gene is TRBV6-1, the J gene TRBJ1-4, with 7 bases lining up with TRBD1. The V segment lost 2 bases and the J segment 7 bases; nucleotides outside the gene matches: 10. The CDR3 length is 16 residues. In germline, CDR1 is MNHNS, CDR2 SASEGT. CDR3 DNA sequence: TGTGCCAGCAGTGAAACTCTCGCAGGGGGGAGTGAAAAACTGTTTTTT. This gives the protein CASSETLAGGSEKLFF.

The chain recombines TRBV9 with TRBJ2-5, with TRBD2 matching 12 bases. V lost 2 bases to trimming and J lost 4 bases; unmatched junction nucleotides: 6. Germline V gene sequence: CDR1 SGDLS, CDR2 YYNGEE. This CDR3 comprises 16 residues. The chain's CDR3 is CASSVTGLAGLETQYF. CDR3 sequence (DNA): TGTGCCAGCAGCGTTACTGGACTAGCGGGATTAGAGACCCAGTACTTC.

The chain is built from TRBV5-1 and TRBJ2-6, with 7 bases matching TRBD1. The CDR3 sequence is 18 residues long. J gave up 2 bases and V 3 bases, and 11 bases lay outside the gene matches. Germline V gene lookup returns CDR1 SGHRS and CDR2 YFSETQ. CDR3 sequence (DNA): TGCGCCAGCAGCTCTTCCCGACAGGGTGCGGCTGGGGCCAACGTCCTGACTTTC. Amino acids: CASSSSRQGAAGANVLTF. Together with reference TRBV5-1 and TRBJ2-6, the CDR3 gives the full variable domain: KAGVTQTPRYLIKTRGQQVTLSCSPISGHRSVSWYQQTPGQGLQFLFEYFSETQRNKGNFPGRFSGRQFSNSRSEMNVSTLELGDSALYLCASSSSRQGAAGANVLTFGAGSRLTVL.

The CDR3 region is CSVVVYSGGPPNEQFF. The DNA of the CDR3 is TGCAGCGTTGTAGTGTATAGCGGCGGGCCTCCCAATGAGCAGTTCTTC. This chain connects TRBV29-1 to TRBJ2-1; TRBD2 might be the D (6 bases). Germline CDR1 and CDR2: SQVTM and ANQGSEA. The CDR3 loop spans 16 amino acids. V lost 4 bases and J 6 bases, leaving 22 bases between the germline ends.

J is TRBJ2-1 and V is TRBV18; 10 nucleotides line up with TRBD2. The CDR3 contains 19 residues. J lost 5 bases, V lost 6 bases, and 19 bases had no gene match. Germline CDR1 and CDR2: KGHSH and LQKENI. CDR3: CASSSRVGLAGAGDNEQFF. CDR3 DNA: TGTGCCAGCTCTTCGCGGGTGGGCCTAGCGGGAGCTGGTGACAATGAGCAGTTCTTC.

The chain joins TRBV18 to TRBJ2-3; tentative D call: TRBD1 (6 bases). The V and J ends lost 3 bases and 3 bases respectively, with 25 bases between them. CDR1 is KGHSH and CDR2 is LQKENI in the germline V gene. CDR3 length equals 19 residues. The DNA of the CDR3 is TGTGCCAGCTCACCCAAAAGGAGCCAGGGGAGATCATGGACAGATACGCAGTATTTT. Translated, it gives CASSPKRSQGRSWTDTQYF.

The J gene is TRBJ1-5, the V gene TRBV28; D gene uncertain. V was clipped by 5 bases and J by 7 bases, with 18 bases between them. This CDR3 spans 15 amino acids. CDR1 is MDHEN, CDR2 SYDVKM, per germline. The CDR3 DNA sequence: TGTGCCAGCAGTCCGAGGACCCCCAATGGGCAGCCCCAGCATTTT. Its protein product is CASSPRTPNGQPQHF.

The genes are TRBV11-2 and TRBJ2-3; 10 nucleotides match TRBD2. Unmatched junction bases numbered 12, after V lost 1 base and J lost 5 bases. The CDR3 consists of 18 residues. Germline CDR1 is SGHAT and CDR2 is FQNNGV. The CDR3 spells CASSLVASGRGYRDTQYF. In DNA form, the CDR3 reads TGTGCCAGCAGCTTAGTTGCTAGCGGGAGAGGGTACAGAGATACGCAGTATTTT.

The gene calls are TRBV5-6 and TRBJ2-7; TRBD2 matches at 8 bases. This CDR3 is built from 19 residues. V shed 3 bases and J 4 bases; nucleotides not matched to a gene: 21. Germline CDR1 is SGHDT and CDR2 is YYEEEE. The CDR3 bases are TGTGCCAGCAGCTCCCTGGAGCGGGAGAGGGCAAGGTTTAGGTACGAGCAGTACTTC. This codes for CASSSLERERARFRYEQYF.

The rearrangement joins TRBV14 to TRBJ2-5; tentative D call: TRBD2 (5 bases). Germline CDR1 is SGHDN and CDR2 is FVKESK. V gave up 0 bases and J gave up 7 bases, with 9 bases separating them. The length of the CDR3 is 13 residues. The CDR3 spells CASSQDSVGTQYF. The CDR3 coding sequence is TGTGCCAGCAGCCAAGATAGCGTAGGGACCCAGTACTTC.

The chain recombines TRBV4-1 with TRBJ2-2; 11 nucleotides match TRBD2. The CDR3 is made up of 16 amino acids. J gave up 5 bases and V 4 bases, and 6 bases lay outside the gene matches. Germline CDR1 reads MGHRA; CDR2 reads YSYEKL. The CDR3 nucleotides read TGCGCCAGCAGCCCTCTTCGACTAGCGGGAACCGGGGAGCTGTTTTTT. Translation gives CASSPLRLAGTGELFF.

The CDR3 protein is CASSLTYAQPQHF. Written as DNA, the CDR3 is TGTGCCAGCAGCCTTACCTATGCCCAGCCCCAGCATTTT. The rearrangement joins TRBV16 to TRBJ1-5, with D unclear. Germline V gives CDR1 KGHSY, CDR2 FQNENV. The CDR3 contains 13 residues. Trimming removed 4 bases at V and 7 bases at J, with 11 bases between. Combining the CDR3 with reference TRBV16 and TRBJ1-5 gives the whole variable domain GEEVAQTPKHLVRGEGQKAKLYCAPIKGHSYVFWYQQVLKNEFKFLISFQNENVFDETGMPKERFSAKCLPNSPCSLEIQATKLEDSAVYFCASSLTYAQPQHFGDGTRLSIL.

The chain has TRBV6-5 and TRBJ2-7, with 10 positions matching TRBD2. V was clipped by 6 bases and J by 4 bases; unmatched bases: 9. The length of the CDR3 is 15 residues. The germline gives CDR1 MNHEY, CDR2 SVGAGI. The CDR3 DNA sequence: TGTGCCAGCAGAATCGCTAGCGGGAGAACTTACGAGCAGTACTTC. Translation gives CASRIASGRTYEQYF.

V usage is TRBV19 and J usage is TRBJ1-1; D not resolved. The V gene lost 5 bases and the J gene lost 1 base, with 11 bases spanning the gap. Per the germline V gene, CDR1 is LNHDA and CDR2 is SQIVND (reference sequence). CDR3 length equals 14 residues. The CDR3: CASSRREGNTEAFF. CDR3 bases: TGTGCCAGTAGTCGCCGGGAGGGGAACACTGAAGCTTTCTTT.

J is TRBJ1-4 and V is TRBV18; 12 bases are a match to TRBD1. The germline gives CDR1 KGHSH, CDR2 LQKENI. V lost 3 bases, J lost 6 bases, and 5 bases stayed unmatched. The length of the CDR3 is 16 residues. CDR3 sequence (DNA): TGTGCCAGCTCACCCGGGACAGGGGGCGCGTATGAAAAACTGTTTTTT. It specifies CASSPGTGGAYEKLFF.

The chain has TRBV5-8 and TRBJ2-7; a possible D gene is TRBD1 (6 bases). Germline CDR1 and CDR2: SGHTS and YDEGEE. CDR3 length: 16 residues. The V end lost 4 bases, the J end lost 2 bases, and 19 bases lay between the germline ends. The CDR3 DNA follows: TGTGCCAGCAGCCCGGCCCTGAGGGACACCGCCTACGAGCAGTACTTC. It yields the protein CASSPALRDTAYEQYF.

The chain couples TRBV5-5 to TRBJ2-2; the D is unclear. From germline, CDR1 is SGHKS and CDR2 YYEKEE (reference sequence). Deletions cut 4 bases from V and 6 bases from J, with 22 bases between. The CDR3 totals 17 residues. Here the CDR3 DNA reads TGTGCCAGCAGCCCTAGGAACTCATTTTATTGGGCCGGGGAGCTGTTTTTT. This sequence encodes CASSPRNSFYWAGELFF.

The J gene is TRBJ2-2, the V gene TRBV27; 9 bases are a match to TRBD1. Germline CDR1 is MNHEY and CDR2 is SMNVEV (reference sequence). The junction had 10 bases not matched to a gene; V was cut back by 7 bases and J by 4 bases. This CDR3 has 16 amino acids. DNA for the CDR3: TGTGCCAGCAACCCGGGGACAGGGAGGAGCACCGGGGAGCTGTTTTTT. This codes for CASNPGTGRSTGELFF.

This chain uses TRBV14 with TRBJ1-1; 7 nucleotides align to TRBD1. Trimming removed 1 base from V and 6 bases from J; junction bases left unmatched: 11. Germline values: CDR1 SGHDN, CDR2 FVKESK. The CDR3 length is 16 residues. Here the CDR3 DNA reads TGTGCCAGCAGCCAAGGGAAGGGGGCGCACCGATCTGAAGCTTTCTTT. Translating it yields CASSQGKGAHRSEAFF.

This clone was detected once. The chain joins TRBV9 to TRBJ2-7; tentatively, D is TRBD1 or TRBD2 (5 bases each). This CDR3 region has 15 residues. Germline V CDR1 and CDR2: SGDLS, YYNGEE. V was trimmed by 4 bases and J by 3 bases, leaving 17 bases between them. CDR3 in DNA: TGTGCCAGCAGCCCCCGGGACGCCAAATACTACGAGCAGTACTTC. Translation gives CASSPRDAKYYEQYF.

The chain has TRBV7-9 and TRBJ2-3; 7 bases are a match to TRBD2. Germline V gives CDR1 SEHNR, CDR2 FQNEAQ (reference sequence). The CDR3 runs 16 residues. The junction had 14 bases not matched to a gene; V was cut back by 5 bases and J by 6 bases. Here the CDR3 DNA reads TGTGCCAGCAGCCCACGGGCGGGAGTGGGCGTGGATACGCAGTATTTT. It is translated as CASSPRAGVGVDTQYF.